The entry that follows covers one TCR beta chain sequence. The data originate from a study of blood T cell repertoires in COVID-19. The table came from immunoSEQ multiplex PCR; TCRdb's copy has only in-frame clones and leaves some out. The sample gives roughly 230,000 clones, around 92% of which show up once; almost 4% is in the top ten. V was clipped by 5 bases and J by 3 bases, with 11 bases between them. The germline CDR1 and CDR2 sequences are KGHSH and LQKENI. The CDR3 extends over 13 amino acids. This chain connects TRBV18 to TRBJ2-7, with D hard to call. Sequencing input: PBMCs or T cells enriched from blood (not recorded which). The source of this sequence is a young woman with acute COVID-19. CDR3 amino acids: CASSATENYEQYF. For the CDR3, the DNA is TGTGCCAGCTCAGCGACGGAGAACTACGAGCAGTACTTC.